This T cell receptor (beta chain) was sequenced during a study of T cells after yellow fever vaccination. From germline, CDR1 is SEHNR and CDR2 FQNEAQ (reference sequence). The ends were cut back, 6 bases at V and 6 bases at J, with 11 bases in the middle. CDR3 length: 13 residues. In TCRdb, the 5' RACE reads were re-called with MiXCR into one record per CDR3 protein. The data show about 330,000 distinct CDR3 sequences, with about 4% seen just once and about 22% held by the top ten. This clonotype was seen a handful of times. Its specificity is unknown. Study-wide results and caveats: Although most clonotypes did not, a small share appeared in both CD4 and CD8 compartments.

The specimen comprised PBMCs, sampled 5 days after the yellow fever booster vaccination. The gene calls are TRBV7-9 and TRBJ2-2, with D unclear. This TCR was sampled from a man younger than 35 who received the YFV17D yellow fever vaccine. The CDR3, as DNA: TGTGCCAGCAGTAAAGAAGAACCCGGGGAGCTGTTTTTT. Its protein product is CASSKEEPGELFF.